The clone carrying this T cell receptor (beta chain) was picked up a small number of times. Its specificity is unknown. The sample is drawn from a study of cytomegalovirus exposure and HLA in healthy donors. Study-wide background: Falling in the Caucasian-associated ancestry cluster were 81% of under 450 genotyped donors.

Study findings and constraints: When presence/absence was analysed, sequencing depth was taken to be roughly uniform across donors. V- and J-gene trimming in TCR beta was tied to a missense DCLRE1C variant by an analysis performed later. Listed as cytomegalovirus-associated were 150 or so TCR beta chains.

PCR employed 60 Vbeta and 13 Jbeta primers. TCRdb's copy holds only in-frame clones and misses some; the assay was immunoSEQ multiplex PCR. The data contain around 140,000 clones, roughly 10% of them seen just once; the ten biggest clones take up 1.8%. There are 14 residues in the CDR3. The germline gives CDR1 ENHRY, CDR2 SYGVKD. V was clipped by 4 bases and J by 5 bases, with 12 bases between them. Sequencing was carried out using PBMCs. This TCR derives from a man aged 50 to 60 in good health and CMV-seronegative. V and J are TRBV10-3 and TRBJ2-1; tentative D call: TRBD2 (5 bases). The CDR3 spells CAISGGGQNNEQFF. CDR3 nucleotides: TGTGCCATCAGTGGAGGCGGGCAAAACAATGAGCAGTTCTTC.